Sequencing of this T cell receptor (beta chain) was carried out in a study of cytomegalovirus exposure and HLA in healthy donors. Trimming took 8 bases from V and 1 from J, leaving 14 bases between them. CDR3 length: 15 residues. Per germline, CDR1 MNHNS and CDR2 SASEGT. Researchers ran the PCR with 60 Vbeta and 13 Jbeta primers. Sequencing used immunoSEQ multiplex PCR; TCRdb keeps in-frame clones, though not all of them. The profile shows about 160,000 clones, 75% to 90% of them singletons. V gene TRBV6-1 combines with J gene TRBJ1-4; tentatively, D is TRBD1 (5 bases). This sequence originates from a boy aged 2 to 10 in good health and CMV-seronegative. Material: PBMCs. CDR3 loop: CASSLRGGTNEKLFF. The DNA of the CDR3 is TGTGCCAGCTCCCTTCGGGGGGGAACTAATGAAAAACTGTTTTTT.